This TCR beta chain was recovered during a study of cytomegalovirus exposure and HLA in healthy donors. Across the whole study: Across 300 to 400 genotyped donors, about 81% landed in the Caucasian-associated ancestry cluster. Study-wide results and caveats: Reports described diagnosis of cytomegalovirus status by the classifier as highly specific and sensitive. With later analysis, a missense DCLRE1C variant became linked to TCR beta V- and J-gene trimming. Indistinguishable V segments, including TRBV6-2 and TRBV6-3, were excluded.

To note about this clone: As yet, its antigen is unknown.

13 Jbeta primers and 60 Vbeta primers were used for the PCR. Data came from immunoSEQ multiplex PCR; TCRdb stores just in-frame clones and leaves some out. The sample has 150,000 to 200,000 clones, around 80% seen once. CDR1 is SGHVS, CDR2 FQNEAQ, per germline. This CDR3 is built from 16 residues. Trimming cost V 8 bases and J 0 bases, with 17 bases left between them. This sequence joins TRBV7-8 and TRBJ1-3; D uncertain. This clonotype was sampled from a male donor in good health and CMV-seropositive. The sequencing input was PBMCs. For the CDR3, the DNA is TGTGCCAGCGGAAGTCGGCGGGTTCTCTCTGGAAACACCATATATTTT. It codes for CASGSRRVLSGNTIYF.